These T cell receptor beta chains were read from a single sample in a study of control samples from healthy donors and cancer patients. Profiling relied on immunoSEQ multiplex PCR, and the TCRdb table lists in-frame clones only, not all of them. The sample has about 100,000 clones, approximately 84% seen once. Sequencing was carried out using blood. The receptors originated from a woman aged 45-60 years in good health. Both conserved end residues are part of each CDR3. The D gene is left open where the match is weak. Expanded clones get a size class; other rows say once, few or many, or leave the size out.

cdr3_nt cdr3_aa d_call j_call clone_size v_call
TGTGCCAGCAGCTTTCCCCAGGGGGACTACGAGCAGTACTTC CASSFPQGDYEQYF TRBD1 TRBJ2-7 - TRBV5-6
TGCGCCAGCAGCTTTACCTCGGGGCCCAAGGGCGAGCAGTACTTC CASSFTSGPKGEQYF - TRBJ2-7 - TRBV5-1
TGTGCCAGCAGGTCCGGAGGGACCCACGAGCAGTACTTC CASRSGGTHEQYF - TRBJ2-7 - TRBV27
TGTGCCAGCAGCTCCGCTACTCCGAATTCACCCCTCCACTTT CASSSATPNSPLHF - TRBJ1-6 - TRBV5-6
TGCGCCAGCCAGGCCAGTACAGTTAATTCACCCCTCCACTTT CASQASTVNSPLHF - TRBJ1-6 - TRBV5-1
TGCGCCAGCAGCGGGAGGACAGGGACTAGCACAGATACGCAGTATTTT CASSGRTGTSTDTQYF TRBD1 TRBJ2-3 once TRBV5-1
TGTGCCAGCAGCTTGTCGCGAAGGGAAAAACTGTTTTTT CASSLSRREKLFF - TRBJ1-4 - TRBV5-4
TGTGCCAGCGACAGTTCCGACGGTGTCTATGGCTACACCTTC CASDSSDGVYGYTF - TRBJ1-2 - TRBV7-2
TGTGCCAGCAGCTTAACAGGGGCGGCCACCGGGGAGCTGTTTTTT CASSLTGAATGELFF - TRBJ2-2 - TRBV7-3
TGTGCCAGCAGCGTAGGCTCGTCACCTAGCGGGGGTAAGGGCTACGAGCAGTACTTC CASSVGSSPSGGKGYEQYF TRBD2 TRBJ2-7 few TRBV9
TGTGCCAGCAGCTTATCAGGGGGCAATGAGCAGTTCTTC CASSLSGGNEQFF TRBD1 TRBJ2-1 - TRBV7-9
TGTGCCAGCAGCTTCGGAGGGCGGTACGAGCAGTACTTC CASSFGGRYEQYF - TRBJ2-7 - TRBV5-6
TGTGCCACTACCGGGACCCAAGGGGGCGGCTACACCTTC CATTGTQGGGYTF TRBD1 TRBJ1-2 few TRBV7-9
TGTGCCAGCAGCCATAGCAGGGGGTTAAATGCAACTAATGAAAAACTGTTTTTT CASSHSRGLNATNEKLFF TRBD1 TRBJ1-4 - TRBV3-1/TRBV3-2
TGTGCCTGGAGCGCCGGGGGCACTGAAGCTTTCTTT CAWSAGGTEAFF - TRBJ1-1 - TRBV30
TGTGCCAGCAGCTCCCCGGACAGTTCAACGGGCTACACCTTC CASSSPDSSTGYTF - TRBJ1-2 - TRBV7-2
TGTGCCAGTACGGGAGGGCGGGATATTGAAGCTTTCTTT CASTGGRDIEAFF - TRBJ1-1 - TRBV19
TGTGCCAGCAGCTCAGAAGGGGGGAACATTCAGTACTTC CASSSEGGNIQYF - TRBJ2-4 - TRBV7-3
TGCGCCAGCAGCTTGGCCCTGGGCCCAACACCTTATACGCAGTATTTT CASSLALGPTPYTQYF - TRBJ2-3 - TRBV5-1
TGTGCCAGCTCACCAGGGTCTAGCGGGGGGATCTACAATGAGCAGTTCTTC CASSPGSSGGIYNEQFF TRBD2 TRBJ2-1 once TRBV18
TGCGCCAGCAGCCCCAGGGCAGCCGGGACTAGCGGCACAGATACGCAGTATTTT CASSPRAAGTSGTDTQYF TRBD2 TRBJ2-3 - TRBV5-1
TGTGCCAGCAGCCCCCGAGGACAGGATGGCACAGATACGCAGTATTTT CASSPRGQDGTDTQYF TRBD1 TRBJ2-3 once TRBV9
TGTGCTAGTGGTTCTGGGACTAATGAAAAACTGTTTTTT CASGSGTNEKLFF - TRBJ1-4 - TRBV12-5
TGTGCCTGGAGTGAACAGGCCAATCAGCCCCAGCATTTT CAWSEQANQPQHF - TRBJ1-5 few TRBV30
TGTGCCAGCAGCTCCTCCCCGGGAGTTAGGAACACTGAAGCTTTCTTT CASSSSPGVRNTEAFF - TRBJ1-1 - TRBV7-8
TGTGCCAGCAGCTTTTCGCCTCCCTTACGGGACGGACTAAATGAAAAACTGTTTTTT CASSFSPPLRDGLNEKLFF - TRBJ1-4 - TRBV7-6
TGTGCCAGCAGTTACGCCAGCAGCTATGGCTACACCTTC CASSYASSYGYTF - TRBJ1-2 - TRBV6-6
TGTGCCAGCAGCGTAGCTCGGACTAGCGGGAGATACAATGAGCAGTTCTTC CASSVARTSGRYNEQFF TRBD2 TRBJ2-1 once TRBV9
TGTGCCAGTAGTAGACTAGCGGGGGGCCTGGATACGCAGTATTTT CASSRLAGGLDTQYF TRBD2 TRBJ2-3 - TRBV19
TGTGCCAGCAGCTCAATGGTTATCTCCTACAATGAGCAGTTCTTC CASSSMVISYNEQFF - TRBJ2-1 once TRBV6-2/TRBV6-3
TGCGCCAGCAGCTCTTGGGCGGGGAATGAGCAGTTCTTC CASSSWAGNEQFF - TRBJ2-1 - TRBV5-1
TGTGCCAGCACCCCCTCATTTAAGTACGACTATGGCTACACCTTC CASTPSFKYDYGYTF - TRBJ1-2 - TRBV5-6
TGCGCCAGCAGCTACGAGATGGGAGGGGCTGAAGCTTTCTTT CASSYEMGGAEAFF - TRBJ1-1 - TRBV5-1
TGTGCCAGCAGTCCAAACTTAGGGTTCGAGCAGTACTTC CASSPNLGFEQYF - TRBJ2-7 - TRBV6-6
TGTGCCAGCAGTGAAGTCGCAAATCAGCCCCAGCATTTT CASSEVANQPQHF - TRBJ1-5 - TRBV6-1
TGTGCCAGCAGCCAAGGGCAGGGGGGCCTCTATGGCTACACCTTC CASSQGQGGLYGYTF TRBD1 TRBJ1-2 - TRBV4-2
TGTGCCAGCAGCTTAATCCCTACGTCACAGGGTCGCTATGGCTACACCTTC CASSLIPTSQGRYGYTF - TRBJ1-2 - TRBV7-2
TGTGCCACCCGGGCGCGACCGGGACTAGTGGGACAAGAGACCCAGTACTTC CATRARPGLVGQETQYF TRBD2 TRBJ2-5 - TRBV24-1
TGTGCCAGCAGCTATAGCGGACAGGGGCCAACTAATGAAAAACTGTTTTTT CASSYSGQGPTNEKLFF TRBD1 TRBJ1-4 - TRBV7-9
TGTGCCAGCAGCTTATTCCCGGGGGGGCAAGGTACAGATACGCAGTATTTT CASSLFPGGQGTDTQYF TRBD2 TRBJ2-3 - TRBV13
TGTGCCAGTAGTATATCAGGCACAAACACTGAAGCTTTCTTT CASSISGTNTEAFF - TRBJ1-1 few TRBV19
TGTGCCAGCAGCCGGGACTTAAGCACAGATACGCAGTATTTT CASSRDLSTDTQYF - TRBJ2-3 - TRBV6-4
TGTGCCAGTAGTATCGGGACGGATAACTCTGGGGCCAACGTCCTGACTTTC CASSIGTDNSGANVLTF - TRBJ2-6 - TRBV19
TGTGCCAGCAGCGCTATCACCACAACCGACAGGAAAGAGACCCAGTACTTC CASSAITTTDRKETQYF - TRBJ2-5 - TRBV9
TGCGCCAGCAGAGGACCGATCACCGGGGAGCTGTTTTTT CASRGPITGELFF - TRBJ2-2 - TRBV10-1
TGTGCCAGCAGCCCCCGGCTAGTTGCCCCCCATGAGCAGTTCTTC CASSPRLVAPHEQFF - TRBJ2-1 few TRBV7-3
TGTGCCAGCCCGCGCTGGGACAGAAAAATTAATGGGGAAAAACTGTTTTTT CASPRWDRKINGEKLFF TRBD1 TRBJ1-4 - TRBV25-1
TGTGCCAGCAGTTATACAGGGAATCAGCCCCAGCATTTT CASSYTGNQPQHF - TRBJ1-5 - TRBV12-3/TRBV12-4
TGCGCCAGCCGGGAGAAGGCCGGTCCTACTGAAGCTTTCTTT CASREKAGPTEAFF - TRBJ1-1 - TRBV10-2